The 28 T cell receptor beta chains listed next were all sequenced from one sample in a study of cytomegalovirus exposure and HLA in healthy donors. Libraries were prepared by immunoSEQ multiplex PCR; TCRdb keeps only in-frame clonotypes and omits some of them. The table lists tens of thousands of clones, roughly 96% of them singletons. What was sequenced was PBMCs. The receptors were sampled from a man between 18 and 35 years old in good health and CMV-seronegative.

The gene calls are TRBV5-1 and TRBJ1-1; D gene uncertain. V lost 3 bases, J lost 3 bases, and 15 bases lay in between. Germline V gene lookup returns CDR1 SGHRS and CDR2 YFSETQ. The CDR3 sequence is 15 residues long. The CDR3 bases are TGCGCCAGCAGCTCTCAATCTCGAGCCCACACTGAAGCTTTCTTT. Amino acids: CASSSQSRAHTEAFF.

The rearrangement joins TRBV28 to TRBJ2-7, with 9 bases that match TRBD1. The trim removed 6 bases at V and 4 bases at J, leaving 7 bases unmatched. Germline CDR1 is MDHEN and CDR2 is SYDVKM. This CDR3 spans 14 amino acids. The CDR3 sequence is CASSPGTGNYEQYF. The CDR3 DNA reads TGTGCCAGCAGCCCTGGGACAGGGAATTACGAGCAGTACTTC.

This sequence joins TRBV2 and TRBJ1-1; D uncertain. The CDR3 has 11 residues. V lost 6 bases and J lost 8, with 10 bases in between. CDR1 is SNHLY, CDR2 FYNNEI, per germline. CDR3 nucleotide sequence: TGTGCCAGCAGAGCAGGTGCCGAAGCTTTCTTT. It specifies CASRAGAEAFF.

V and J are TRBV7-2 and TRBJ2-2, with 12 nucleotides matching TRBD2. Looked up from germline, CDR1 is SGHTA and CDR2 is FQGNSA. V was pared by 11 bases and J by 0 bases, with 4 bases of the junction left unmatched. This CDR3 spans 15 amino acids. CDR3 DNA: TGTGCCGTTGGGACTAGCGGGTCGAACACCGGGGAGCTGTTTTTT. Translated, it gives CAVGTSGSNTGELFF.

The chain employs TRBV28 and TRBJ2-5; D not certain. CDR3 length equals 12 residues. Germline loops: CDR1 MDHEN, CDR2 SYDVKM. Trimming removed 7 bases at V and 4 bases at J, with 10 bases between. CDR3: CASTDTTETQYF. DNA of the CDR3: TGTGCCAGCACTGACACAACAGAGACCCAGTACTTC.

The chain is built from TRBV2 and TRBJ1-4; the D is unclear. This CDR3 comprises 13 residues. Germline CDR1 SNHLY, CDR2 FYNNEI. Trimming took off 6 bases at V and 5 bases at J, with 10 bases between the two ends. DNA of the CDR3: TGTGCCAGCAGGCCTCGGGGAAATGAAAAACTGTTTTTT. Protein sequence: CASRPRGNEKLFF. Looking up the rest from reference TRBV2 and TRBJ1-4 gives the full variable domain: EPEVTQTPSHQVTQMGQEVILRCVPISNHLYFYWYRQILGQKVEFLVSFYNNEISEKSEIFDDQFSVERPDGSNFTLKIRSTKLEDSAMYFCASRPRGNEKLFFGSGTQLSVL.

The chain uses TRBV11-2 and TRBJ2-1, with TRBD2 as a possible D gene (6 bases). Germline values: CDR1 SGHAT, CDR2 FQNNGV. Trimming cost V 0 bases and J 8 bases, with 14 bases left between them. This CDR3 has 15 amino acids. CDR3 protein: CASSLDPGVGHEQFF. Here the CDR3 DNA reads TGTGCCAGCAGCTTAGATCCGGGAGTAGGGCATGAGCAGTTCTTC.

V and J are TRBV21-1 and TRBJ1-2; TRBD1, the table's D call, lacks a check against the DNA. TRBV21-1 is classified as a pseudogene. The CDR3 extends over 14 amino acids. The CDR3 sequence is CATFPPAGHYGYTF. CDR3 DNA: TGTGCCACCTTTCCTCCCGCTGGGCACTATGGCTACACCTTC.

CDR3 region: CASSYGQGAKGGGELFF. Written as DNA, the CDR3 is TGTGCCAGCAGCTACGGACAGGGGGCGAAAGGAGGCGGGGAGCTGTTTTTT. This chain uses TRBV9 with TRBJ2-2; TRBD1 matches 11 bases. The length of the CDR3 is 17 residues. V was clipped by 4 bases and J by 7 bases; unmatched bases: 12. Germline V gives CDR1 SGDLS, CDR2 YYNGEE.

The rearrangement uses TRBV4-1 and TRBJ2-1; D is possibly TRBD2 (5 bases). In germline, CDR1 is MGHRA, CDR2 YSYEKL. This CDR3 is built from 15 residues. V was clipped by 0 bases and J by 9 bases, with 15 bases between them. The CDR3 bases are TGCGCCAGCAGCCAAGATCGTCGGGGAGCGGTTGAGCAGTTCTTC. The encoded protein is CASSQDRRGAVEQFF.

The rearrangement joins TRBV6-1 to TRBJ2-2, with 9 bases fitting TRBD1. Trimming at V came to 3 bases and at J to 1 base, leaving 6 bases not matched to a gene. The CDR3 has 17 amino acids. CDR1 is MNHNS and CDR2 is SASEGT in the germline V gene. The CDR3 here is CASSDFMDRGNTGELFF. The CDR3 nucleotides are TGTGCCAGCAGTGACTTCATGGACAGGGGGAACACCGGGGAGCTGTTTTTT.

The chain employs TRBV4-2 and TRBJ1-1; D is possibly TRBD1 (6 bases). From germline, CDR1 is LGHNA and CDR2 YNFKEQ. This CDR3 has 15 residues. V lost 4 bases and J lost 0, with 12 bases in between. This CDR3 reads CASSRGAGVNTEAFF. The CDR3 DNA reads as TGTGCCAGCAGCCGAGGGGCAGGGGTGAACACTGAAGCTTTCTTT.

The rearrangement uses TRBV27 and TRBJ2-1; D is ambiguous. Deletions cut 5 bases from V and 4 bases from J, with 3 bases between. This CDR3 is built from 11 residues. Germline CDR1 reads MNHEY; CDR2 reads SMNVEV (reference sequence). In DNA form, the CDR3 reads TGTGCCAGCAGTCAATACAATGAGCAGTTCTTC. Encoded protein: CASSQYNEQFF.

The chain employs TRBV7-9 and TRBJ2-7; tentative D call: TRBD1 (6 bases). V lost 5 bases to trimming and J lost 3 bases, with 17 bases between them. CDR1 and CDR2 from the germline V gene are SEHNR and FQNEAQ (reference sequence). There are 15 residues in the CDR3. The CDR3 loop is CASSPSGGGLYEQYF. CDR3 coding DNA: TGTGCCAGCAGCCCGAGTGGGGGCGGGCTCTACGAGCAGTACTTC.

The gene calls are TRBV11-2 and TRBJ2-3, with 7 bases aligning to TRBD1. CDR3 length: 14 residues. V was clipped by 5 bases and J by 4 bases; unmatched bases: 6. Germline CDR1 reads SGHAT; CDR2 reads FQNNGV. CDR3 sequence: CASSTGQGADTQYF. As DNA, the CDR3 is TGTGCCAGCAGCACCGGTCAGGGGGCAGATACGCAGTATTTT.

The chain combines TRBV27 with TRBJ1-2, with a tentative D call TRBD1 (5 bases). The germline CDR1 and CDR2 sequences are MNHEY and SMNVEV (reference sequence). The CDR3 totals 13 residues. V gave up 0 bases and J gave up 5 bases, with 7 bases separating them. As DNA, the CDR3 is TGTGCCAGCAGTTTATCCCGGGGGTATGGCTACACCTTC. As protein: CASSLSRGYGYTF.

This clone has a single count. V gene TRBV28 combines with J gene TRBJ2-7; the D gene is possibly TRBD1 (6 bases). Germline loops: CDR1 MDHEN, CDR2 SYDVKM. V was shortened by 2 bases and J by 4 bases, with 12 bases between the two germline ends. The CDR3 spans 14 residues. This CDR3 reads CASSLRQVIYEQYF. The DNA of the CDR3 is TGTGCCAGCAGTTTACGACAGGTAATTTACGAGCAGTACTTC.

The chain couples TRBV9 to TRBJ2-1, with 9 positions matching TRBD2. The length of the CDR3 is 18 residues. V was clipped by 4 bases and J by 4 bases; unmatched bases: 15. Germline V gene sequence: CDR1 SGDLS, CDR2 YYNGEE. The CDR3 nucleotides are TGTGCCAGCAGCCCCTCCCCCGGTAGCGGGAGATCTTACAATGAGCAGTTCTTC. Its translation: CASSPSPGSGRSYNEQFF.

This clone was seen a few times. The V and J genes are TRBV4-1 and TRBJ1-2; D ambiguous. The V and J ends lost 0 bases and 7 bases respectively, with 15 bases between them. Germline V gives CDR1 MGHRA, CDR2 YSYEKL. The CDR3 consists of 15 residues. CDR3 region: CASSQDPTPGVGYTF. DNA of the CDR3: TGCGCCAGCAGCCAAGATCCCACACCCGGGGTTGGCTACACCTTC.

The chain uses TRBV20-1 and TRBJ2-1; no clear D gene. The CDR3 spans 11 residues. The germline V gene encodes CDR1 DFQATT and CDR2 SNEGSKA (reference sequence). Trimming removed 0 bases from V and 9 bases from J, with 6 bases in between. CDR3 loop: CSARDLGEQFF. CDR3 DNA: TGCAGTGCTAGAGATCTCGGTGAGCAGTTCTTC.

The J gene is TRBJ2-1, the V gene TRBV7-8, with D tentatively TRBD2 (6 bases). Germline CDR1 and CDR2: SGHVS and FQNEAQ. V lost 5 bases and J 8 bases, leaving 22 bases between the germline ends. The CDR3 loop spans 16 amino acids. The CDR3 sequence: CASSPRWDLNIDEQFF. In DNA, the CDR3 is TGTGCCAGCAGCCCTAGGTGGGACTTAAACATCGATGAGCAGTTCTTC.

CDR3 region: CASSEFGQANTGELFF. CDR3 coding DNA: TGTGCCAGCAGTGAATTTGGACAAGCGAACACCGGGGAGCTGTTTTTT. The chain couples TRBV2 to TRBJ2-2; maybe TRBD1 (5 bases). This CDR3 contains 16 residues. V lost 2 bases, J lost 0 bases, and 10 bases lay in between. CDR1 and CDR2 (germline): SNHLY, FYNNEI.

This rearrangement joins TRBV18 to TRBJ1-1; 7 bases fit TRBD1. V lost 3 bases and J lost 0; bases outside the gene matches: 7. The germline CDR1 and CDR2 sequences are KGHSH and LQKENI. This CDR3 is built from 16 residues. This CDR3 reads CASSPNRGQVNTEAFF. CDR3 DNA: TGTGCCAGCTCACCTAACAGGGGCCAGGTGAACACTGAAGCTTTCTTT.

This clone appeared once. V is TRBV28 and J is TRBJ1-2; a weak D match, TRBD1 (6 bases). Germline values: CDR1 MDHEN, CDR2 SYDVKM. CDR3 size: 14 residues. V lost 5 bases to trimming and J lost 7 bases, with 17 bases between them. The CDR3 DNA is TGTGCCAGCAGTCTTGGAACAGGGATTCGTGGCTACACCTTC. As protein: CASSLGTGIRGYTF.

V usage is TRBV27 and J usage is TRBJ2-7; 9 bases agree with TRBD1. Losses at the gene ends were 7 bases for V and 3 bases for J; bases not matched to a gene: 7. The CDR3 spans 14 residues. CDR1 MNHEY and CDR2 SMNVEV come from the germline V gene (reference sequence). The DNA of the CDR3 is TGTGCCAGCAAACTGGGACAGGGAGACTACGAGCAGTACTTC. Protein sequence: CASKLGQGDYEQYF.

V is TRBV28 and J is TRBJ2-5, with 8 bases lining up with TRBD1. The CDR3 is 12 amino acids. J was trimmed by 6 bases and V by 10 bases; bases with no gene match: 7. The germline V gene has CDR1 MDHEN and CDR2 SYDVKM. CDR3 protein: CATMDRVKTQYF. CDR3 nucleotide sequence: TGTGCCACCATGGACAGGGTGAAGACCCAGTACTTC.

The chain couples TRBV19 to TRBJ2-7; 8 bases are a match to TRBD1. The CDR3 loop spans 13 amino acids. V lost 5 bases and J lost 6; bases outside the gene matches: 6. CDR1 and CDR2 (germline): LNHDA, SQIVND (reference sequence). The CDR3 region is CASSSDRGTEQYF. DNA for the CDR3: TGTGCCAGTAGTTCCGACAGGGGTACCGAGCAGTACTTC.

The V call is TRBV28, the J call TRBJ2-3; TRBD2 might be the D (5 bases). Trimming cost V 4 bases and J 1 base, with 9 bases left between them. Germline CDR1 reads MDHEN; CDR2 reads SYDVKM. This CDR3 spans 14 amino acids. The CDR3 region has the DNA TGTGCCAGCAGTTCTAAAGCGGGCACAGATACGCAGTATTTT. Its translation: CASSSKAGTDTQYF.